These 8 T cell receptor beta chains came from one sample sequenced in a study of regulatory T cells in long-lasting Graves disease. Time point meaning: persistent/refractory GD, antithyroid drugs over 5 years with positive TRAb. Following extraction of RNA from PBMCs, that RNA was used to make the TCR library. With iRepertoire HTBI primers and Arm-PCR of CDR3 regions, TCR beta libraries were built. TCRdb used MiXCR to reprocess the multiplex PCR reads, holding one entry per CDR3 protein. The sample holds approximately 400,000 distinct CDR3 sequences; around 20% are singletons and the top ten take 20%. The material was peripheral blood mononuclear cells (PBMCs), obtained when the disease was refractory, from a patient treated with antithyroid drugs. These TCRs come from a female donor with Graves disease.

The chain links TRBV10-3 to TRBJ1-6, with 7 bases identical to TRBD1. Germline V gene lookup returns CDR1 ENHRY and CDR2 SYGVKD. This CDR3 is 13 amino acids long. The J segment lost 5 bases and the V segment lost 6 bases, leaving 1 base of the junction unmatched. The CDR3 bases are TGTGCCATCAGGGGGACAGATAATTCACCCCTCCACTTT. Protein sequence: CAIRGTDNSPLHF.

There are a few counts of this clonotype. This chain connects TRBV28 to TRBJ1-6; D is unclear. The CDR3 spans 14 residues. Germline V CDR1 and CDR2: MDHEN, SYDVKM. The V and J ends lost 5 bases and 5 bases respectively, with 10 bases between them. The CDR3 DNA reads as TGTGCCAGCAGTCTCTCCCTAGATAATTCACCCCTCCACTTT. This sequence encodes CASSLSLDNSPLHF.

In this sample, this clonotype turned up a few times. The J gene is TRBJ2-3, the V gene TRBV2, with D possibly called TRBD1 or TRBD2 (5 bases each). The CDR3 consists of 13 residues. Germline loops: CDR1 SNHLY, CDR2 FYNNEI. V lost 7 bases and J 5 bases, leaving 13 bases between the germline ends. This CDR3 is CASNGAEVDTQYF. CDR3 nucleotides: TGTGCCAGCAACGGGGCAGAAGTAGATACGCAGTATTTT. Full variable domain (rest looked up from reference TRBV2 and TRBJ2-3): EPEVTQTPSHQVTQMGQEVILRCVPISNHLYFYWYRQILGQKVEFLVSFYNNEISEKSEIFDDQFSVERPDGSNFTLKIRSTKLEDSAMYFCASNGAEVDTQYFGPGTRLTVL.

V is TRBV11-2 and J is TRBJ2-7; the match to TRBD2 covers 10 bases. This CDR3 region has 17 residues. In germline, CDR1 is SGHAT, CDR2 FQNNGV. J lost 0 bases, V lost 0 bases, and 5 bases had no gene match. The CDR3: CASSLDIASGSSYEQYF. The CDR3 coding sequence is TGTGCCAGCAGCTTAGATATCGCTAGCGGGAGCTCCTACGAGCAGTACTTC. The full variable domain, its missing parts supplied by reference TRBV11-2 and TRBJ2-7, is EAGVAQSPRYKIIEKRQSVAFWCNPISGHATLYWYQQILGQGPKLLIQFQNNGVVDDSQLPKDRFSAERLKGVDSTLKIQPAKLEDSAVYLCASSLDIASGSSYEQYFGPGTRLTVT.

This clonotype came up many times. The chain links TRBV12-3 or TRBV12-4 to TRBJ1-6, with 7 positions matching TRBD1. The V segment lost 6 bases and the J segment 2 bases; nucleotides outside the gene matches: 4. The CDR3 sequence is 15 residues long. DNA of the CDR3: TGTGCCAGCAGGAATGGACAGGCCTATAATTCACCCCTCCACTTT. Translation gives CASRNGQAYNSPLHF.

This clonotype came up a few times. The V call is TRBV29-1, the J call TRBJ2-5; D perhaps matches TRBD2 (6 bases). Germline CDR1 reads SQVTM; CDR2 reads ANQGSEA. V was trimmed by 6 bases and J by 1 base, leaving 15 bases between them. The CDR3 has 14 residues. The CDR3 sequence is CSVLAFGSQETQYF. The DNA of the CDR3 is TGCAGCGTCCTTGCTTTCGGGAGCCAAGAGACCCAGTACTTC.

This clonotype was observed many times. The chain joins TRBV27 to TRBJ2-7, with D hard to call. V lost 8 bases and J lost 4, with 6 bases in between. Germline lookup yields CDR1 MNHEY and CDR2 SMNVEV (reference sequence). The CDR3 has 10 amino acids. This CDR3 reads CASGDYEQYF. CDR3 sequence (DNA): TGTGCCAGCGGAGATTACGAGCAGTACTTC.

In this sample, this clonotype turned up many times. This chain joins TRBV24-1 and TRBJ1-1; no reliable D call. V was cut by 4 bases and J by 2 bases, with 13 bases left in between. The CDR3 runs to 15 residues. The germline gives CDR1 KGHDR, CDR2 SFDVKD. CDR3: CATSEPGPGNTEAFF. The CDR3, as DNA: TGTGCCACCAGTGAACCAGGACCGGGAAACACTGAAGCTTTCTTT.